This T cell receptor (beta chain) stems from a study of graft-versus-host responses after intestinal transplantation (dated by TCRdb to the early 2020s). With respect to the entire study: The transplants that recipients received were multivisceral, liver-intestinal, or isolated intestinal. To identify alloreactive clones, pre-transplant mixed lymphocyte reaction products were sequenced and then compared with unstimulated pre-transplant donor and recipient T cells. All recipients received anti-thymocyte globulin induction followed by maintenance tacrolimus and steroids for roughly 3 years. A peak of at least 4% donor T cells among recipient peripheral blood mononuclear cells was the definition used for donor T cell macrochimerism. Graft-versus-host and host-versus-graft alloreactive T cell clones were tracked in the graft, circulation and bone marrow after intestinal transplantation using bulk TCR-beta CDR3 sequencing. Rather than going through the commercial service, samples from a few later patients were sequenced in-house on an Illumina MiSeq and processed with MiXCR. The cohort enrolled about two dozen intestinal transplant recipients including one retransplant, and a few patients lacking pretransplant specimens were excluded. Overall study results and their limits: Peak levels of circulating GvH clones were associated with declines in HvG clones early after transplant. Patients with donor T cell macrochimerism had high GvH to HvG T cell clonal ratios in their allografts. The conclusions were limited by the relatively low number and heterogeneity of the intestinal transplant patients. GvH clones turned up in recipient bone marrow, with some appearing earlier in ileal mucosa or blood, a pattern consistent with an intestinal mucosal origin.

For this clone: It lacks a known antigen. Qualities for individual bases were not recorded, and no much larger clone is one base off.

Trimming removed 5 bases from V and 2 bases from J, leaving 12 bases between the germline ends. The germline V gene gives CDR1 as SGHAT and CDR2 as FQNNGV. From its cysteine to its phenylalanine, the CDR3 spans 14 amino acids. CDR3 DNA is the only sequence kept; it has 42 bases, read in frame from the first base. Libraries came from the immunoSEQ multiplex PCR assay. High-throughput TCR-beta CDR3 sequencing of genomic DNA from most patients was performed by Adaptive Biotechnologies. The authors processed their data as follows. TCR sequencing data for 15 to 20 patients were retrieved from Adaptive's ImmunoSEQ software; three other patients were processed with MiXCR and VDJtools. CDR3 nucleotide sequences shared between donor and recipient were removed because their origin could not be assigned. To be classed as alloreactive, a clone needed at least 2-fold expansion over unstimulated cells and a minimum CFSE-low frequency of 0.002% (template counts) or 0.001% (read counts). Mappable clones were those detected in sequenced pre-transplant spleen, lymph node, or MLR CFSE-low populations of the donor or recipient. The cumulative frequency of alloreactive clones was calculated as a percentage of all sequences, weighted by copy number. TCRdb mirrors the immuneACCESS table, restricted to in-frame sequences. Some clones are absent from its copies; in checked studies, under half trace to an unresolved V gene, and the reason for the others is unknown. V and J calls and clone size are as listed in that table; D and trimming were resolved from the DNA. The sample includes over 80,000 clones, with approximately 85% observed a single time. Clones ranked in the top ten supply 1.4% to 1.5% of the sample.

In the first month after transplant, blood samples were collected up to 4 times, and after that at least monthly when available. The TCR was taken from a human patient who received an intestinal transplant, so some T cells may come from the graft donor. The sample consisted of PBMCs, taken 255 days after intestinal transplant. This receptor chain uses TRBV11-2 and TRBJ1-1, and TRBD1 may be the D gene, going by 5 matching bases. The nucleotide sequence reads as follows: TGTGCCAGCAGCAAAGGACAAGTAAACACTGAAGCTTTCTTT. It is translated as CASSKGQVNTEAFF. The full variable domain, with segments outside the CDR3 supplied by the reference TRBV11-2 and TRBJ1-1 proteins, appears as EAGVAQSPRYKIIEKRQSVAFWCNPISGHATLYWYQQILGQGPKLLIQFQNNGVVDDSQLPKDRFSAERLKGVDSTLKIQPAKLEDSAVYLCASSKGQVNTEAFFGQGTRLTVV.